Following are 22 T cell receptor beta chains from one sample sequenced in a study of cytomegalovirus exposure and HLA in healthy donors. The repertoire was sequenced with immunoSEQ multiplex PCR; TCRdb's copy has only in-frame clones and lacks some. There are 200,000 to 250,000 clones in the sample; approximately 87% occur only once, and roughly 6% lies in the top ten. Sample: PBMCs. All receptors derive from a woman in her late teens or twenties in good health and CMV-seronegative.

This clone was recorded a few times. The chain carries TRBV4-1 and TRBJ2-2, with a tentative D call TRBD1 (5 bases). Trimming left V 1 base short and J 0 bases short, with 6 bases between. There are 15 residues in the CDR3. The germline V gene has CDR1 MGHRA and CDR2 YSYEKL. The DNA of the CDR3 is TGCGCCAGCAGCCAAGTCAGGGCGAACACCGGGGAGCTGTTTTTT. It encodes CASSQVRANTGELFF.

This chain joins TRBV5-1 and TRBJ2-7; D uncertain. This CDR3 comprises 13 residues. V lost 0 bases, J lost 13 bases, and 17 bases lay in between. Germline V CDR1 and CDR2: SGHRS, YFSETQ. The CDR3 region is CASSLAPGTLGYF. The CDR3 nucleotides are TGCGCCAGCAGCTTGGCCCCCGGTACGCTTGGTTACTTC.

The CDR3 region has the DNA TGTGCCAGCGGGGCCGGGACAGGGTCGTACGAGCAGTACTTC. It codes for CASGAGTGSYEQYF. V and J are TRBV6-1 and TRBJ2-7, with 9 nucleotides matching TRBD1. Germline V lookup: CDR1 MNHNS, CDR2 SASEGT. The J segment lost 4 bases and the V segment lost 8 bases, leaving 9 bases of the junction unmatched. The length of the CDR3 is 14 residues.

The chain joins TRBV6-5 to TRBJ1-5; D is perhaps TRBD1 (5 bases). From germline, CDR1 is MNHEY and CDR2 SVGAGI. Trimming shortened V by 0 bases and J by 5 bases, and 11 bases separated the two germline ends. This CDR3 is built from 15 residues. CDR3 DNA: TGTGCCAGCAGTTACTCGGGGGGTGGGGATCAGCCCCAGCATTTT. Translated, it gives CASSYSGGGDQPQHF.

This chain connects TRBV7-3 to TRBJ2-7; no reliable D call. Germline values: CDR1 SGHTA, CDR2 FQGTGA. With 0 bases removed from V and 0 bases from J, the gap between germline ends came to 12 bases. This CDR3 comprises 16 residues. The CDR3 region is CASSLTGGLSSYEQYF. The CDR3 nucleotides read TGTGCCAGCAGCTTAACCGGCGGTTTGAGCTCCTACGAGCAGTACTTC.

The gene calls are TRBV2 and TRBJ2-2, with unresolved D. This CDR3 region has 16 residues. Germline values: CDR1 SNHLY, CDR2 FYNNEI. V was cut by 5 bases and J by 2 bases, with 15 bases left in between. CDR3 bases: TGTGCCAGCAGTAACCTGGCTCCGGTCAACACCGGGGAGCTGTTTTTT. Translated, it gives CASSNLAPVNTGELFF. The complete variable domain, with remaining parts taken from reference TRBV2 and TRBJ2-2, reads EPEVTQTPSHQVTQMGQEVILRCVPISNHLYFYWYRQILGQKVEFLVSFYNNEISEKSEIFDDQFSVERPDGSNFTLKIRSTKLEDSAMYFCASSNLAPVNTGELFFGEGSRLTVL.

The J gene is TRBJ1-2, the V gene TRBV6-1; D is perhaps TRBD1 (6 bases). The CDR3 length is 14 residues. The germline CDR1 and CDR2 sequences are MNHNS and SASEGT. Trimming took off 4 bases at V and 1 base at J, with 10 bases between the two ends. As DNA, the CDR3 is TGTGCCAGCAGTGGGGGGGGCTATAACTATGGCTACACCTTC. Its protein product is CASSGGGYNYGYTF.

Written as DNA, the CDR3 is TGTGCCAGCAGCCAAGCTGTGGGGGGGGCCAAGACCGGGGAGCTGTTTTTT. This translates into CASSQAVGGAKTGELFF. This sequence joins TRBV4-2 and TRBJ2-2; TRBD2 is a possible D gene (7 bases). The length of the CDR3 is 17 residues. The germline gives CDR1 LGHNA, CDR2 YNFKEQ. Trimming stripped 1 base from V and 5 bases from J, with 17 bases between.

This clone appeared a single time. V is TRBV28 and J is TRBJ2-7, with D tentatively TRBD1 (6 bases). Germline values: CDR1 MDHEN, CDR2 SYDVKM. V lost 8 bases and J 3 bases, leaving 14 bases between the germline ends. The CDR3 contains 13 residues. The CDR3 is CASQLGHHYEQYF. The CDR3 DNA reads TGTGCCAGCCAGTTGGGACACCACTACGAGCAGTACTTC.

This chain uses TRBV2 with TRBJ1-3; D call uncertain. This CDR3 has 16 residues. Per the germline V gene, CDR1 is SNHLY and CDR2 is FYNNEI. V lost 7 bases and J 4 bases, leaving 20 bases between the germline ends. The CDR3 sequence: CASTEHGSSRGNTIYF. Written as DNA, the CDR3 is TGTGCCAGCACCGAACACGGAAGCTCCCGGGGAAACACCATATATTTT.

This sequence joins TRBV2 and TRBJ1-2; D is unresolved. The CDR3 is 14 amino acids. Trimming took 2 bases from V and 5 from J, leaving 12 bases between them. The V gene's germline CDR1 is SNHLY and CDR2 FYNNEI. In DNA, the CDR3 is TGTGCCAGCAGTGAAAGCCCCGGTGGATATGGCTACACCTTC. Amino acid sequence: CASSESPGGYGYTF.

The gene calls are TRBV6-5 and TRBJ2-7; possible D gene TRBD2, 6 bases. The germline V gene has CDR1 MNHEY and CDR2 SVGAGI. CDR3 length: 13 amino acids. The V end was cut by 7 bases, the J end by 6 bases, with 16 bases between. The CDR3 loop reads CASTGDVGGEQYF. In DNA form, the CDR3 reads TGTGCCAGCACCGGTGATGTGGGAGGCGAGCAGTACTTC.

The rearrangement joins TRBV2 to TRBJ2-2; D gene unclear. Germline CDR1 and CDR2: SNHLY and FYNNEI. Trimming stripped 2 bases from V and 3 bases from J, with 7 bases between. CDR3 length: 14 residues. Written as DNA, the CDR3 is TGTGCCAGCAGTGAACAACGCGACACCGGGGAGCTGTTTTTT. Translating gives CASSEQRDTGELFF.

CDR3 nucleotides: TGTGCCAGCACCTCCCACCGCACTAGTCAAGAGACCCAGTACTTC. It yields the protein CASTSHRTSQETQYF. The V gene is TRBV2, the J gene TRBJ2-5, with a weak D call TRBD2 (5 bases). The CDR3 spans 15 residues. Trimming shortened V by 7 bases and J by 2 bases, and 17 bases separated the two germline ends. Germline V gene sequence: CDR1 SNHLY, CDR2 FYNNEI.

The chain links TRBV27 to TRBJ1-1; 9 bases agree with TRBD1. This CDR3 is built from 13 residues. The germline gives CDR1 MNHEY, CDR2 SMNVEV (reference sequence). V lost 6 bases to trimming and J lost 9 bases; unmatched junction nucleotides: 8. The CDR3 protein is CASRNRDRVQAFF. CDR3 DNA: TGTGCCAGCAGAAACCGGGACAGGGTGCAAGCTTTCTTT.

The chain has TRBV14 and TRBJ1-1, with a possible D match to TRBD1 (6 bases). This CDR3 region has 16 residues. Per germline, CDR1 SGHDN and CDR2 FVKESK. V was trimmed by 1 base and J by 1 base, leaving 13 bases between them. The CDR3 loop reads CASSQGWGAGNTEAFF. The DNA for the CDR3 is TGTGCCAGCAGCCAAGGATGGGGGGCAGGGAACACTGAAGCTTTCTTT.

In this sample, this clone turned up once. CDR3 DNA: TGTGCCAGCAGTGAGTACCCGTCTAGCGGGGACAATGAGCAGTTCTTC. Amino acid sequence: CASSEYPSSGDNEQFF. The chain is built from TRBV6-1 and TRBJ2-1; 9 bases are a match to TRBD2. Per germline, CDR1 MNHNS and CDR2 SASEGT. With V trimmed by 3 bases and J by 5 bases, 8 bases remained unmatched. This CDR3 is 16 amino acids long.

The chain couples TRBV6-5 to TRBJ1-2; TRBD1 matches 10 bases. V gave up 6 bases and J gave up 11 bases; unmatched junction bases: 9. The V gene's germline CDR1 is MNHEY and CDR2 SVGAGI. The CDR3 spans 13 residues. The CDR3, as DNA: TGTGCCAGCAGAGAAAGCCGGGACAGGGGATACACCTTC. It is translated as CASRESRDRGYTF.

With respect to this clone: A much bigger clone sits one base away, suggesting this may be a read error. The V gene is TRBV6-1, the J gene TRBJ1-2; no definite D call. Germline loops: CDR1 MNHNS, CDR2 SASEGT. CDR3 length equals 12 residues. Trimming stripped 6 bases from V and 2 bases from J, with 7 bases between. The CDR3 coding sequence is TGTGCCAGCAGCCGGGAAAACTATGGCTACACCTTC. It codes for CASSRENYGYTF.

The CDR3, as DNA: TGTGCCAGCAGTGAAAGGGCTGCAACTAATGAAAAACTGTTTTTT. Translation: CASSERAATNEKLFF. The genes are TRBV2 and TRBJ1-4; D uncertain. The length of the CDR3 is 15 residues. Looked up from germline, CDR1 is SNHLY and CDR2 is FYNNEI. V gave up 2 bases and J gave up 0 bases, with 7 bases separating them.

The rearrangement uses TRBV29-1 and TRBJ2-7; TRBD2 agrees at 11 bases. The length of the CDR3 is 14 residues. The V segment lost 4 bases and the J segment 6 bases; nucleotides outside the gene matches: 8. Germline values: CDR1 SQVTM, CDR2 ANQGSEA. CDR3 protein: CSVVGGLAAREQYF. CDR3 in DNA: TGCAGCGTTGTAGGGGGACTAGCGGCTCGCGAGCAGTACTTC.

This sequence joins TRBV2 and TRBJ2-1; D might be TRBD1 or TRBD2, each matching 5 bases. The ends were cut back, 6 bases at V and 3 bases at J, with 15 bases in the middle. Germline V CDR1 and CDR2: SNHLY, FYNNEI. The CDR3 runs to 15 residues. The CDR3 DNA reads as TGTGCCAGCAGGACCGGGACGGGGAGCTACAATGAGCAGTTCTTC. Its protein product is CASRTGTGSYNEQFF.